These 27 T cell receptor beta chains were sequenced from one sample in a study of blood T cell repertoires in COVID-19. Profiling relied on immunoSEQ multiplex PCR, and the TCRdb table lists in-frame clones only, not all of them. Of 200,000 to 300,000 clones listed, under 90% were seen once; the top ten hold under 2%. Material for sequencing was PBMCs or T cells enriched from blood (not recorded which). These receptors were collected from a man in his forties or fifties who had recovered from COVID-19.

CDR3 bases: TGTGCCAGCACTCCACAAGGGAGTGGGCAGCCCCAGCATTTT. Residues: CASTPQGSGQPQHF. The chain uses TRBV28 and TRBJ1-5; D unclear. The CDR3 is 14 residues long. Germline loops: CDR1 MDHEN, CDR2 SYDVKM. V shed 7 bases and J shed 7 bases, with 17 bases lying between them.

CDR3 nucleotide sequence: TGTGCCAGCAGTTTCTCACTCACTGAAGCTTTCTTT. It encodes CASSFSLTEAFF. The chain employs TRBV28 and TRBJ1-1; D remains unclear. Germline V lookup: CDR1 MDHEN, CDR2 SYDVKM. This CDR3 contains 12 residues. With 3 bases removed from V and 4 bases from J, the gap between germline ends came to 6 bases. The full variable domain, in which reference TRBV28 and TRBJ1-1 provide the parts outside the CDR3, is DVKVTQSSRYLVKRTGEKVFLECVQDMDHENMFWYRQDPGLGLRLIYFSYDVKMKEKGDIPEGYSVSREKKERFSLILESASTNQTSMYLCASSFSLTEAFFGQGTRLTVV.

The chain is built from TRBV30 and TRBJ2-7; TRBD2 agrees at 8 bases. In germline, CDR1 is GTSNPN, CDR2 SVGIG (reference sequence). The CDR3 loop spans 15 amino acids. Unmatched junction bases numbered 15, after V lost 8 bases and J lost 3 bases. The CDR3 DNA reads TGTGCCGGACTAATTCCTGGCGGGAGGCGCTACGAGCAGTACTTC. This codes for CAGLIPGGRRYEQYF. The whole variable domain, filled in from reference TRBV30 and TRBJ2-7, reads SQTIHQWPATLVQPVGSPLSLECTVEGTSNPNLYWYRQAAGRGLQLLFYSVGIGQISSEVPQNLSASRPQDRQFILSSKKLLLSDSGFYLCAGLIPGGRRYEQYFGPGTRLTVT.

The chain links TRBV5-5 to TRBJ1-5; weak D call: TRBD1 (5 bases). The germline V gene has CDR1 SGHKS and CDR2 YYEKEE (reference sequence). V lost 4 bases to trimming and J lost 1 base, with 15 bases between them. The length of the CDR3 is 16 residues. The CDR3 spells CASSPGGGSSNQPQHF. The CDR3 coding sequence is TGTGCCAGCAGCCCCGGGGGGGGGTCAAGCAATCAGCCCCAGCATTTT.

The rearrangement joins TRBV19 to TRBJ1-1; D not resolved. Germline loops: CDR1 LNHDA, CDR2 SQIVND (reference sequence). Trimming shortened V by 5 bases and J by 0 bases, and 16 bases separated the two germline ends. The CDR3 totals 16 residues. The CDR3 region has the DNA TGTGCCAGTAGTTACAGCCTATATCCTCTGAACACTGAAGCTTTCTTT. Translation gives CASSYSLYPLNTEAFF. Together with reference TRBV19 and TRBJ1-1, the CDR3 gives the full variable domain: DGGITQSPKYLFRKEGQNVTLSCEQNLNHDAMYWYRQDPGQGLRLIYYSQIVNDFQKGDIAEGYSVSREKKESFPLTVTSAQKNPTAFYLCASSYSLYPLNTEAFFGQGTRLTVV.

The V and J genes are TRBV5-1 and TRBJ1-6; D might be TRBD1 (5 bases). Germline lookup yields CDR1 SGHRS and CDR2 YFSETQ. There are 14 residues in the CDR3. Trimming removed 4 bases from V and 10 bases from J, with 15 bases in between. CDR3 loop: CASSEVGGASPLHF. The CDR3 region has the DNA TGCGCCAGCAGCGAGGTGGGAGGGGCATCACCCCTCCACTTT.

V usage is TRBV9 and J usage is TRBJ1-5; weak D call: TRBD1 (5 bases). V was trimmed by 0 bases and J by 4 bases, leaving 11 bases between them. CDR1 and CDR2 from the germline V gene are SGDLS and YYNGEE. The length of the CDR3 is 15 residues. The CDR3 nucleotides are TGTGCCAGCAGCGTAGACGGGGGTCTGAATCAGCCCCAGCATTTT. Translated, it gives CASSVDGGLNQPQHF.

This clone has more than one count but fewer than ten. The J gene is TRBJ1-6, the V gene TRBV3-1 (or the pseudogene TRBV3-2), with TRBD1 as a possible D gene (6 bases). In germline, CDR1 is LGHDT, CDR2 YNNKEL (reference sequence). CDR3 length equals 17 residues. V shed 4 bases and J shed 0 bases, with 13 bases lying between them. The CDR3 loop reads CASSLGGGSSYNSPLHF. The CDR3 DNA follows: TGTGCCAGCAGCCTGGGGGGGGGCAGCTCCTATAATTCACCCCTCCACTTT.

The chain is built from TRBV18 and TRBJ1-3; D is perhaps TRBD1 (6 bases). Trimming removed 0 bases at V and 3 bases at J, with 15 bases between. This CDR3 spans 17 amino acids. Germline V gene sequence: CDR1 KGHSH, CDR2 LQKENI. CDR3 sequence: CASSPPTQGLYGNTIYF. The CDR3 region has the DNA TGTGCCAGCTCACCACCGACGCAGGGGCTTTATGGAAACACCATATATTTT.

This chain links TRBV5-1 with TRBJ2-5; 10 bases map to TRBD1. Germline V lookup: CDR1 SGHRS, CDR2 YFSETQ. V gave up 0 bases and J gave up 5 bases; unmatched junction bases: 4. This CDR3 contains 15 residues. In DNA form, the CDR3 reads TGCGCCAGCAGCTTGGGGGGACAGGGGACTGAGACCCAGTACTTC. Amino acids: CASSLGGQGTETQYF.

The CDR3 DNA follows: TGTGCCAGCTCACCAGAACAGGGCGATCAGCCCCAGCATTTT. Its translation is CASSPEQGDQPQHF. This chain links TRBV18 with TRBJ1-5, with D possibly matching TRBD1 (6 bases). The CDR3 totals 14 residues. Germline V lookup: CDR1 KGHSH, CDR2 LQKENI. Trimming pared 2 bases from V and 5 bases from J, leaving 10 bases between. The variable domain in full, completed from reference TRBV18 and TRBJ1-5, reads NAGVMQNPRHLVRRRGQEARLRCSPMKGHSHVYWYRQLPEEGLKFMVYLQKENIIDESGMPKERFSAEFPKEGPSILRIQQVVRGDSAAYFCASSPEQGDQPQHFGDGTRLSIL.

In DNA form, the CDR3 reads TGTGCCACCAGCAGAGCCCTTAATGAAAAACTGTTTTTT. Its protein is CATSRALNEKLFF. J is TRBJ1-4 and V is TRBV15; D not resolved. V was cut by 1 base and J by 4 bases, with 4 bases left in between. The CDR3 covers 13 residues. Germline V gives CDR1 LNHNV, CDR2 YYDKDF (reference sequence).

This chain uses TRBV28 with TRBJ2-1; 9 nucleotides agree with TRBD1. Per the germline V gene, CDR1 is MDHEN and CDR2 is SYDVKM. CDR3 length: 15 residues. Germline trimming cut 5 bases from V and 5 bases from J; bases unmatched to any gene: 7. This CDR3 is CASSLGTGRDNEQFF. CDR3 DNA sequence: TGTGCCAGCAGTCTCGGGACAGGGAGGGACAATGAGCAGTTCTTC.

Comments on this clone: Different DNA sequences within this sample yield the same CDR3. The gene calls are TRBV27 and TRBJ2-1; D remains unclear. The V gene lost 2 bases and the J gene lost 1 base, with 6 bases spanning the gap. Germline-derived CDR1 and CDR2 are MNHEY and SMNVEV (reference sequence). This CDR3 is built from 14 residues. The CDR3 coding sequence is TGTGCCAGCAGTTTAGCGGATTCCTACAATGAGCAGTTCTTC. This sequence encodes CASSLADSYNEQFF.

V and J are TRBV4-1 and TRBJ2-5; 12 bases are a match to TRBD2. This CDR3 has 16 residues. Germline V lookup: CDR1 MGHRA, CDR2 YSYEKL. J was trimmed by 4 bases and V by 4 bases; bases with no gene match: 7. This chain's CDR3 is CASSPNPGLAGETQYF. The CDR3 bases are TGCGCCAGCAGCCCTAATCCGGGACTAGCGGGAGAGACCCAGTACTTC.

The chain couples TRBV5-3 to TRBJ2-1; D gene ambiguous. TRBV5-3 is annotated as an ORF whose role is uncertain. CDR3 length: 12 amino acids. V was shortened by 4 bases and J by 9 bases, with 11 bases between the two germline ends. The DNA for the CDR3 is TGTGCCAGAAGCCGTCCTCCCTGTGAGCAGTTCTTC. It encodes CARSRPPCEQFF.

This clone was detected once. The gene calls are TRBV10-3 and TRBJ1-4; the match to TRBD1 covers 7 bases. The CDR3 has 14 residues. The V gene's germline CDR1 is ENHRY and CDR2 SYGVKD. Germline trimming cut 10 bases from V and 0 bases from J; bases unmatched to any gene: 5. The DNA of the CDR3 is TGTGCCACCCGACAGGGTGCAACTAATGAAAAACTGTTTTTT. Translating gives CATRQGATNEKLFF.

V is TRBV19 and J is TRBJ1-1, with D possibly being TRBD1 (5 bases). This CDR3 is built from 17 residues. The germline gives CDR1 LNHDA, CDR2 SQIVND (reference sequence). Trimming cost V 0 bases and J 8 bases, with 22 bases left between them. The CDR3 DNA reads TGTGCCAGTAGTATAGATTCAGGGAGGGGCCCGGCACGGGAAGCTTTCTTT. As protein: CASSIDSGRGPAREAFF. The full variable domain, in which reference TRBV19 and TRBJ1-1 provide the parts outside the CDR3, is DGGITQSPKYLFRKEGQNVTLSCEQNLNHDAMYWYRQDPGQGLRLIYYSQIVNDFQKGDIAEGYSVSREKKESFPLTVTSAQKNPTAFYLCASSIDSGRGPAREAFFGQGTRLTVV.

J is TRBJ1-1 and V is TRBV4-1; D ambiguous. The V and J ends lost 0 bases and 8 bases respectively, with 7 bases between them. CDR3 size: 12 residues. CDR1 is MGHRA and CDR2 is YSYEKL in the germline V gene. The CDR3 region is CASSQDWQEAFF. CDR3 DNA sequence: TGCGCCAGCAGCCAAGATTGGCAGGAAGCTTTCTTT.

This clone was recorded once. V and J are TRBV5-1 and TRBJ2-3; 8 nucleotides line up with TRBD2. CDR1 and CDR2 (germline): SGHRS, YFSETQ. This CDR3 has 15 amino acids. Trimming at V came to 0 bases and at J to 4 bases, leaving 4 bases not matched to a gene. CDR3 DNA: TGCGCCAGCAGCTTGGCCGGGGGGGGCCCAGATACGCAGTATTTT. This encodes CASSLAGGGPDTQYF.

A few counts support this clone. The J gene is TRBJ2-1, the V gene TRBV6-5; 8 bases line up with TRBD1. Trimming cost V 5 bases and J 6 bases; bases outside gene matches: 6. CDR3 length: 14 residues. Looked up from germline, CDR1 is MNHEY and CDR2 is SVGAGI. This CDR3 reads CASSPDRVGNEQFF. For the CDR3, the DNA is TGTGCCAGCAGTCCGGACAGGGTGGGCAATGAGCAGTTCTTC.

This rearrangement joins TRBV5-8 to TRBJ1-2; possibly TRBD1 for D (6 bases). Germline V gene lookup returns CDR1 SGHTS and CDR2 YDEGEE. Trimming cost V 2 bases and J 0 bases, with 11 bases left between them. The CDR3 covers 15 residues. The CDR3 spells CASSFRQEPNYGYTF. CDR3 DNA sequence: TGTGCCAGCAGCTTCCGACAGGAACCTAACTATGGCTACACCTTC. Full variable domain (missing parts from reference TRBV5-8 and TRBJ1-2): EAGVTQSPTHLIKTRGQQATLRCSPISGHTSVYWYQQALGLGLQFLLWYDEGEERNRGNFPPRFSGRQFPNYSSELNVNALELEDSALYLCASSFRQEPNYGYTFGSGTRLTVV.

The chain joins TRBV4-1 to TRBJ2-1; 9 bases map to TRBD2. With V trimmed by 0 bases and J by 2 bases, 5 bases remained unmatched. The CDR3 covers 17 residues. Germline V lookup: CDR1 MGHRA, CDR2 YSYEKL. The CDR3: CASSQDKAGGTYNEQFF. The CDR3 DNA is TGCGCCAGCAGCCAAGATAAAGCGGGGGGAACCTACAATGAGCAGTTCTTC.

V is TRBV6-5 and J is TRBJ1-2; the match to TRBD1 covers 7 bases. The V and J ends lost 2 bases and 3 bases, in that order; junction bases with no gene match: 3. Germline assignment: CDR1 MNHEY and CDR2 SVGAGI. CDR3 length: 14 amino acids. The CDR3 nucleotides are TGTGCCAGCAGTTACGTTGGACAGGACTATGGCTACACCTTC. It codes for CASSYVGQDYGYTF.

V gene TRBV7-8 combines with J gene TRBJ2-5, with 10 bases aligning to TRBD2. V trimming: 1 base; J trimming: 2 bases; junction bases outside the gene matches: 7. This CDR3 is built from 17 residues. Germline values: CDR1 SGHVS, CDR2 FQNEAQ. CDR3 amino acids: CASSLVSGGPLQETQYF. CDR3 nucleotide sequence: TGTGCCAGCAGCTTAGTTAGCGGGGGGCCGCTTCAAGAGACCCAGTACTTC.

The chain uses TRBV7-9 and TRBJ1-3; 9 bases align to TRBD1. In germline, CDR1 is SEHNR, CDR2 FQNEAQ (reference sequence). This CDR3 comprises 18 residues. V gave up 3 bases and J gave up 2 bases; unmatched junction bases: 11. The CDR3 loop reads CASSLDRGLEGPGNTIYF. Here the CDR3 DNA reads TGTGCCAGCAGCTTGGACAGGGGACTAGAGGGTCCTGGAAACACCATATATTTT. Full variable domain (missing parts from reference TRBV7-9 and TRBJ1-3): DTGVSQNPRHKITKRGQNVTFRCDPISEHNRLYWYRQTLGQGPEFLTYFQNEAQLEKSRLLSDRFSAERPKGSFSTLEIQRTEQGDSAMYLCASSLDRGLEGPGNTIYFGEGSWLTVV.

The V and J genes are TRBV4-2 and TRBJ1-4; the match to TRBD1 covers 8 bases. CDR3 size: 16 residues. The junction had 8 bases not matched to a gene; V was cut back by 2 bases and J by 6 bases. Per the germline V gene, CDR1 is LGHNA and CDR2 is YNFKEQ. CDR3 sequence reads: CASSQYPGGSDEKLFF. The CDR3 nucleotides are TGTGCCAGCAGCCAATACCCAGGGGGCAGTGATGAAAAACTGTTTTTT.